These 13 T cell receptor beta chains originate from one sample sequenced in a study of CD8 T cells in Susac syndrome (dated by TCRdb to the late 2010s). Libraries came from the immunoSEQ multiplex PCR assay. RNA was extracted with the RNeasy kit and roughly 0.5 to 1 ug was reverse transcribed using random hexamers. The public sequencing data were trimmed at Q25 with fastp and processed into clonotypes with MiXCR by TCRdb, which kept only in-frame beta chains. Identical CDR3 proteins give one entry, which carries the most common genes and DNA. The sample includes 120,000 to 150,000 distinct CDR3 sequences, with almost 96% observed a single time. Jointly, the top ten make up roughly 0.08% of the sample. Sequencing used CD4+ T cells from PBMCs. These receptors were taken from a human donor with Susac syndrome.

V usage is TRBV9 and J usage is TRBJ1-1; possible D gene TRBD1, 6 bases. CDR1 is SGDLS and CDR2 is YYNGEE in the germline V gene. The CDR3 spans 15 residues. The germline V and J ends were trimmed by 4 bases and 5 bases, with 18 bases remaining between them. The CDR3 DNA reads TGTGCCAGCAGCAAACTGACAGGCTACAAGACTGAAGCTTTCTTT. Translation gives CASSKLTGYKTEAFF.

As for this clonotype: Its ends do not fully match the called genes, so a read error is possible. J is TRBJ2-7 and V is TRBV9; 9 bases align to TRBD1. CDR1 and CDR2 from the germline V gene are SGDLS and YYNGEE. The CDR3 is 16 residues long. The CDR3 is CASSLSRDRVNVERYF. CDR3 DNA: TGTGCCAGCAGCTTGAGCCGGGACAGGGTAAATGTCGAGCGGTACTTC.

This chain joins TRBV3-1 and TRBJ1-2; perhaps TRBD1 as D (6 bases). Trimming shortened V by 1 base and J by 0 bases, and 6 bases separated the two germline ends. This CDR3 comprises 14 residues. CDR1 LGHDT and CDR2 YNNKEL come from the germline V gene (reference sequence). CDR3 nucleotides: TGTGCCAGCAGCCAAGCAGGGGCTAACTATGGCTACACCTTC. Its translation is CASSQAGANYGYTF.

The genes are TRBV2 and TRBJ1-2; TRBD1 agrees at 7 bases. Germline CDR1 SNHLY, CDR2 FYNNEI. Germline trimming cut 4 bases from V and 2 bases from J; bases unmatched to any gene: 7. The CDR3 length is 15 residues. DNA for the CDR3: TGTGCCAGCAGTGGCCCGGACAGGTTCAACTATGGCTACACCTTC. Translating gives CASSGPDRFNYGYTF.

This chain connects TRBV2 to TRBJ2-7; weak D call: TRBD1 (6 bases). Germline V gene data show CDR1 as SNHLY and CDR2 as FYNNEI. This CDR3 has 13 residues. Trimming took 6 bases from V and 3 from J, leaving 12 bases between them. In DNA form, the CDR3 reads TGTGCCAGCAGCCTCGACAGGCGCTACGAGCAGTACTTC. Translated, it gives CASSLDRRYEQYF.

This chain uses TRBV7-3 with TRBJ2-1, with TRBD2 as a possible D gene (6 bases). The V and J ends lost 5 bases and 9 bases respectively, with 17 bases between them. CDR1 is SGHTA and CDR2 is FQGTGA in the germline V gene. CDR3 size: 14 residues. The CDR3 region is CASSPGTPSGEQFF. For the CDR3, the DNA is TGTGCCAGCAGCCCTGGGACTCCAAGCGGTGAGCAGTTCTTC.

The rearrangement links TRBV7-2 to TRBJ2-2; tentatively, D is TRBD2 (5 bases). The ends were cut back, 3 bases at V and 8 bases at J, with 13 bases in the middle. The CDR3 is made up of 14 amino acids. Germline V CDR1 and CDR2: SGHTA, FQGNSA. The CDR3 loop reads CASSLGVAQGELFF. Written as DNA, the CDR3 is TGTGCCAGCAGCTTGGGAGTCGCACAGGGGGAGCTGTTTTTT.

The V gene is TRBV12-3 or TRBV12-4, the J gene TRBJ2-5; D is ambiguous. The CDR3 totals 14 residues. The germline V and J ends were trimmed by 6 bases and 5 bases, with 16 bases remaining between them. The CDR3, as DNA: TGTGCCAGCAGCCAAACGCAGACCCGGGAGACCCAGTACTTC. Protein: CASSQTQTRETQYF.

The chain joins TRBV7-2 to TRBJ1-2; possibly TRBD1 for D (5 bases). V was cut by 5 bases and J by 4 bases, with 8 bases left in between. Germline V gene sequence: CDR1 SGHTA, CDR2 FQGNSA. This CDR3 has 12 residues. In DNA, the CDR3 is TGTGCCAGCAGCGGGGGACCCTATGGCTACACCTTC. It is translated as CASSGGPYGYTF.

The V gene is TRBV5-1, the J gene TRBJ2-1, with a tentative D call TRBD2 (6 bases). Trimming shortened V by 0 bases and J by 1 base, and 8 bases separated the two germline ends. Germline lookup yields CDR1 SGHRS and CDR2 YFSETQ. The CDR3 is 15 amino acids. CDR3 amino acids: CASSLAAGSYNEQFF. The CDR3 region has the DNA TGCGCCAGCAGCTTGGCGGCGGGATCCTACAATGAGCAGTTCTTC.

This sequence joins TRBV5-1 and TRBJ2-5; TRBD1 is a possible D gene (6 bases). CDR1 and CDR2 from the germline V gene are SGHRS and YFSETQ. CDR3 length: 15 amino acids. V was cut by 6 bases and J by 5 bases, with 20 bases left in between. The CDR3 DNA reads TGCGCCAGCAACCCTACCGGACAGCCCTACGAGACCCAGTACTTC. It is translated as CASNPTGQPYETQYF. The variable domain in full, completed from reference TRBV5-1 and TRBJ2-5, reads KAGVTQTPRYLIKTRGQQVTLSCSPISGHRSVSWYQQTPGQGLQFLFEYFSETQRNKGNFPGRFSGRQFSNSRSEMNVSTLELGDSALYLCASNPTGQPYETQYFGPGTRLLVL.

The V and J genes are TRBV5-4 and TRBJ2-1; D remains ambiguous. The CDR3 sequence is 13 residues long. CDR1 is SGHNT and CDR2 is YYREEE in the germline V gene (reference sequence). The V end was cut by 0 bases, the J end by 9 bases, with 10 bases between. The CDR3 nucleotides are TGTGCCAGCAGCTTGGCAGCGTATAGTGAGCAGTTCTTC. This encodes CASSLAAYSEQFF.

The V and J genes are TRBV29-1 and TRBJ2-3, with D possibly TRBD2 on 6 matching bases. The V and J ends lost 6 bases and 0 bases respectively, with 10 bases between them. Germline V lookup: CDR1 SQVTM, CDR2 ANQGSEA. The CDR3 consists of 13 residues. The CDR3 is CSVGLISTDTQYF. CDR3 DNA sequence: TGCAGCGTGGGACTCATTAGCACAGATACGCAGTATTTT.